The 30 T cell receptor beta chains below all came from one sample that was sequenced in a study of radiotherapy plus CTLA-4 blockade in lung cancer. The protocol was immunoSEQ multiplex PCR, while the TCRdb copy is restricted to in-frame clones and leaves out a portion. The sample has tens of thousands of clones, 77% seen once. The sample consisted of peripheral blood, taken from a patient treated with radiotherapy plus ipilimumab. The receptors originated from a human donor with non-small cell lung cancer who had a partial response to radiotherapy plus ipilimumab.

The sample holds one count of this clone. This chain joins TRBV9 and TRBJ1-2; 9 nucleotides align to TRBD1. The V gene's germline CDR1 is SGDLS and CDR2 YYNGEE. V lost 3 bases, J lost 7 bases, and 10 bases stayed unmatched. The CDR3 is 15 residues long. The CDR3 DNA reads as TGTGCCAGCAGCGAGACCGGACAGGGGTATAGTGGCTACACCTTC. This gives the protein CASSETGQGYSGYTF.

The CDR3 coding sequence is TGTGCCAGCAGCTGGGGACTAGCGGGGGGACGAGAGACCCAGTACTTC. Translating it yields CASSWGLAGGRETQYF. V is TRBV5-6 and J is TRBJ2-5; 15 nucleotides line up with TRBD2. The germline V gene has CDR1 SGHDT and CDR2 YYEEEE. Trimming removed 3 bases from V and 4 bases from J; junction bases left unmatched: 4. CDR3 length: 16 amino acids.

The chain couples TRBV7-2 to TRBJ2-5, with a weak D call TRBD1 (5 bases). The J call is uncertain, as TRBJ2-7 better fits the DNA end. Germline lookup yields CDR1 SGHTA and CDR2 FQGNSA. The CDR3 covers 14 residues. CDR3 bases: TGTGCCAGCAGCTTAGAGCGACAGTCCTACGAGCAGTACTTC. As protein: CASSLERQSYEQYF.

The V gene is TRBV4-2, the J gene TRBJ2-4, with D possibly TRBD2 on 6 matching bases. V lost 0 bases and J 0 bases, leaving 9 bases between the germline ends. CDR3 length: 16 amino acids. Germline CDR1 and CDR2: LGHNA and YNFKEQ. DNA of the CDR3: TGTGCCAGCAGCCAAGAAGCGGGCCTAGCCAAAAACATTCAGTACTTC. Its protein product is CASSQEAGLAKNIQYF.

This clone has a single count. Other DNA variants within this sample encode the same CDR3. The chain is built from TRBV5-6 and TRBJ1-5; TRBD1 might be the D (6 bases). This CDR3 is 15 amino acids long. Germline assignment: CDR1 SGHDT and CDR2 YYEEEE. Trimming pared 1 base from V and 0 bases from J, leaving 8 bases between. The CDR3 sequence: CASSLRTVSNQPQHF. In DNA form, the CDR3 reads TGTGCCAGCAGCTTGAGGACAGTTAGCAATCAGCCCCAGCATTTT.

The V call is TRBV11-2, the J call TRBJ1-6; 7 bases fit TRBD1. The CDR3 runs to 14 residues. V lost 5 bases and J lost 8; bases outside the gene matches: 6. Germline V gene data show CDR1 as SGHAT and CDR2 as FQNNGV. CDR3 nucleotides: TGTGCCAGCAGCCAAGAGGGGGCTCATTCACCCCTCCACTTT. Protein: CASSQEGAHSPLHF. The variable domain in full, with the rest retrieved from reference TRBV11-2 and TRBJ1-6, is EAGVAQSPRYKIIEKRQSVAFWCNPISGHATLYWYQQILGQGPKLLIQFQNNGVVDDSQLPKDRFSAERLKGVDSTLKIQPAKLEDSAVYLCASSQEGAHSPLHFGNGTRLTVT.

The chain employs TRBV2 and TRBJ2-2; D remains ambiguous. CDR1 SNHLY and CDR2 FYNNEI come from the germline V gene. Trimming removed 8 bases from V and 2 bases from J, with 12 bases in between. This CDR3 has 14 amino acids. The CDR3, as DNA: TGTGCCAGCCTTGAGGCTCGAAACACCGGGGAGCTGTTTTTT. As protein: CASLEARNTGELFF.

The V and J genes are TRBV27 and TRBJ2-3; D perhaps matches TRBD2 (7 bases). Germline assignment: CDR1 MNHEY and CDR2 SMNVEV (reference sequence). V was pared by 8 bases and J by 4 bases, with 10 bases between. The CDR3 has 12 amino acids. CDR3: CASAGASDTQYF. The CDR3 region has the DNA TGTGCCAGCGCGGGGGCGTCAGATACGCAGTATTTT.

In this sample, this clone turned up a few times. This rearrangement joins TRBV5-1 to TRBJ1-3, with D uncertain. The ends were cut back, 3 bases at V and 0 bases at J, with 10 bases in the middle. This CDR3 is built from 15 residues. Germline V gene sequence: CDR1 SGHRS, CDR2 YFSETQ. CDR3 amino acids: CASSSAGFSGNTIYF. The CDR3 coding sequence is TGCGCCAGCAGCTCTGCAGGTTTCTCTGGAAACACCATATATTTT.

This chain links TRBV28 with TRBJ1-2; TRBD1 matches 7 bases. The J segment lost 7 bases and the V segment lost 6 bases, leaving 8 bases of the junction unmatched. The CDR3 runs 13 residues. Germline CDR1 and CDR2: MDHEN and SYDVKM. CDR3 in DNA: TGTGCCAGCAGCCAAGACAGGGTGGCTGGCTACACCTTC. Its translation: CASSQDRVAGYTF.

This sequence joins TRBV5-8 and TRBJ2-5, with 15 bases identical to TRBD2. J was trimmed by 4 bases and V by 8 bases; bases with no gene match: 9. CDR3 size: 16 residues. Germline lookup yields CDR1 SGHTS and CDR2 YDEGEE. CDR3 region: CARHRTSGGASETQYF. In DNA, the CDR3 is TGTGCCAGACACAGGACTAGCGGGGGGGCCTCAGAGACCCAGTACTTC.

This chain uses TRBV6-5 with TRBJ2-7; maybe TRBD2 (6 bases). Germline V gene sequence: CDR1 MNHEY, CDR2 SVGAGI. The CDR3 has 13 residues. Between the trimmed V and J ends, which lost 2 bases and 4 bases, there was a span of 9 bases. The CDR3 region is CASSYASAYEQYF. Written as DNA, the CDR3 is TGTGCCAGCAGTTACGCTAGCGCTTACGAGCAGTACTTC.

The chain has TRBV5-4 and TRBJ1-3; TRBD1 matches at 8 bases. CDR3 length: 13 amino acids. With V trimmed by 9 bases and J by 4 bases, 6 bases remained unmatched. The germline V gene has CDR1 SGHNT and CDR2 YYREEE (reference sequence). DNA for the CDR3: TGTGCCATCTGGGACAGGCGGGGAAACACCATATATTTT. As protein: CAIWDRRGNTIYF.

The chain's CDR3 is CASTGGIRGDEKLFF. CDR3 in DNA: TGTGCCAGTACTGGGGGGATTCGGGGGGATGAAAAACTGTTTTTT. V usage is TRBV19 and J usage is TRBJ1-4, with D possibly TRBD1 on 5 matching bases. This CDR3 has 15 amino acids. Trimming removed 7 bases from V and 6 bases from J, with 18 bases in between. Germline CDR1 is LNHDA and CDR2 is SQIVND (reference sequence).

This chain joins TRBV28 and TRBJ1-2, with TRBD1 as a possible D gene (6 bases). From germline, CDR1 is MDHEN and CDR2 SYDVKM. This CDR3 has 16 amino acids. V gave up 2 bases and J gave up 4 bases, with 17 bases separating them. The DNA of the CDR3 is TGTGCCAGCAGTTTAGGAGGACAGCCTGGAATCTATGGCTACACCTTC. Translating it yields CASSLGGQPGIYGYTF.

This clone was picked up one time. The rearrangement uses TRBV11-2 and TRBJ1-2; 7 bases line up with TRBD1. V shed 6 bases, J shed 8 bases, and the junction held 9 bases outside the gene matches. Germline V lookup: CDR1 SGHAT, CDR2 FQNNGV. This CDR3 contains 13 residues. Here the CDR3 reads CASSFSGQEGYTF. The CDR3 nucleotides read TGTGCCAGCAGTTTTAGTGGACAGGAAGGCTACACCTTC.

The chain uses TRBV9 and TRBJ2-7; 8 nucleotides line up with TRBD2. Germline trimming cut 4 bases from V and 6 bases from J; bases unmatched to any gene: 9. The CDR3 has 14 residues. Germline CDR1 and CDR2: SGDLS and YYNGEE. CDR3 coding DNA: TGTGCCAGCAGCTCTTTTCGGGGGGGCGGCGAGCAGTACTTC. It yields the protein CASSSFRGGGEQYF.

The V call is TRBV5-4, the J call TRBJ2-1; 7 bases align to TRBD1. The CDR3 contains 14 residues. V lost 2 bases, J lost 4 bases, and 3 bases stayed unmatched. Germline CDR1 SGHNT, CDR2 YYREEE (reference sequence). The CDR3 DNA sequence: TGTGCCAGCAGCTTCTGGGACAGTTACAATGAGCAGTTCTTC. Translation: CASSFWDSYNEQFF.

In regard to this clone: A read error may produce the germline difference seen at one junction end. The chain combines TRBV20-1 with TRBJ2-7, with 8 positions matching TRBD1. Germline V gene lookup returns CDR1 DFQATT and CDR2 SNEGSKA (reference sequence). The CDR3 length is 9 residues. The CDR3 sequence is CSPLGGTGF. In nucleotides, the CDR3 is TGCAGCCCTCTTGGAGGGACAGGCTTC.

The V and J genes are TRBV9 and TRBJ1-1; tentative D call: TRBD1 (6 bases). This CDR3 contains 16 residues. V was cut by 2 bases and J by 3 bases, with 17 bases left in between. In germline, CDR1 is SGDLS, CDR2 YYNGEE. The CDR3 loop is CASSVSGGLQDTEAFF. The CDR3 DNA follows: TGTGCCAGCAGCGTCTCGGGGGGCCTCCAGGACACTGAAGCTTTCTTT.

The CDR3 here is CASSLSAGNQPQHF. As DNA, the CDR3 is TGTGCCAGCAGCTTAAGTGCAGGCAATCAGCCCCAGCATTTT. The chain carries TRBV7-2 and TRBJ1-5; D gene unclear. Trimming removed 2 bases from V and 2 bases from J, with 7 bases in between. The germline V gene has CDR1 SGHTA and CDR2 FQGNSA. The CDR3 is made up of 14 amino acids.

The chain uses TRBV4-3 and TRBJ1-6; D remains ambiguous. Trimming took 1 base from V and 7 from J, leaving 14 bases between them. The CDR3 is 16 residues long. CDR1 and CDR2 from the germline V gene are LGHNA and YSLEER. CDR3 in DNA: TGCGCCAGCAGCCAAGTGGGTAGGGCGGGGAATTCACCCCTCCACTTT. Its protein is CASSQVGRAGNSPLHF.

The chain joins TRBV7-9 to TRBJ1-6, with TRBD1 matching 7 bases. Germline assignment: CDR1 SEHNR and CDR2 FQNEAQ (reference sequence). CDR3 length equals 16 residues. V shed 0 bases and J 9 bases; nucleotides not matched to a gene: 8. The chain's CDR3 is CASSLAQGGGGSPLHF. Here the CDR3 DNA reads TGTGCCAGCAGCTTAGCGCAAGGAGGGGGCGGTTCACCCCTCCACTTT.

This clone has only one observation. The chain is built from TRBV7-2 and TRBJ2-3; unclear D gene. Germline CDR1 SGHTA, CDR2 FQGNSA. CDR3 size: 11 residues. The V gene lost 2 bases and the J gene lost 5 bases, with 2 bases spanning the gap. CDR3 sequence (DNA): TGTGCCAGCAGCTTACGAGATACGCAGTATTTT. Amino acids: CASSLRDTQYF.

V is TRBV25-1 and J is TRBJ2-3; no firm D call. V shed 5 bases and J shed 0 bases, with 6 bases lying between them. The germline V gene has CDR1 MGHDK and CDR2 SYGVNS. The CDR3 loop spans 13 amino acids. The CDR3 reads CASSPTSTDTQYF. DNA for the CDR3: TGTGCCAGCAGTCCGACAAGCACAGATACGCAGTATTTT.

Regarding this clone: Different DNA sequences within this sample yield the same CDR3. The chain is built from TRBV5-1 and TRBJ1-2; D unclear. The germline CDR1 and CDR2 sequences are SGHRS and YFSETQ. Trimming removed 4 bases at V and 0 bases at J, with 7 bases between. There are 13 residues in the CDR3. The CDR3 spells CASSPGTNYGYTF. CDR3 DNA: TGCGCCAGCAGCCCCGGGACTAACTATGGCTACACCTTC.

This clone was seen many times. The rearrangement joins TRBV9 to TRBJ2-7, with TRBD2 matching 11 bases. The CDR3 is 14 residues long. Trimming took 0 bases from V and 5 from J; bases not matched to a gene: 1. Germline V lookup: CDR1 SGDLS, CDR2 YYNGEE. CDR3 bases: TGTGCCAGCAGCGTAGTAGCGGGGGGGCACGAGCAGTACTTC. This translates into CASSVVAGGHEQYF.

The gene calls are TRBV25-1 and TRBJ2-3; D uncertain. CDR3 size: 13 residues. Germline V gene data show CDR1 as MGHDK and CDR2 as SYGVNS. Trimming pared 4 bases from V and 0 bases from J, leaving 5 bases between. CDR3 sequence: CASSGASTDTQYF. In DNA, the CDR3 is TGTGCCAGCAGTGGAGCTAGCACAGATACGCAGTATTTT.

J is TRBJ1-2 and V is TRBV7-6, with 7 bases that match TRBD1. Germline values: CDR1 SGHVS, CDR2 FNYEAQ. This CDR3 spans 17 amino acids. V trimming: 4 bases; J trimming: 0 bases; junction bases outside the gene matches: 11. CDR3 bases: TGTGCCAGCAGCTCTCCCCGTGGGACAGAAGCTAACTATGGCTACACCTTC. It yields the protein CASSSPRGTEANYGYTF.

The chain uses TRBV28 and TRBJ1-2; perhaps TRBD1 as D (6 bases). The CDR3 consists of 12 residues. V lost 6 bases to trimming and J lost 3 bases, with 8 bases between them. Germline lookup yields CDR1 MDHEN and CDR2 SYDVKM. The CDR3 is CASRYRDYGYTF. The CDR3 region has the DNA TGTGCCAGCAGGTACAGGGACTATGGCTACACCTTC.